This T cell receptor (beta chain) originates from a study of Tregs in tolerant kidney transplant recipients (dated 2019 in TCRdb). Study-level background: Before combined kidney and bone marrow transplantation, this study identified donor-specific regulatory T cells using TCRbeta sequencing and then followed those same cells after transplant.

As to this clone: It has no known antigen specificity. The read halts 3 residues ahead of the CDR3 end, with the missing end drawn from the germline J gene.

Genomic DNA was extracted from sorted cells with the QIAGEN DNeasy Blood and Tissue Kit for TCRbeta CDR3 sequencing. High-throughput TCRbeta CDR3 sequencing was carried out commercially through immunoSEQ, with PCR amplification with bias correction and internal controls included. Turning to the authors' computational methods: Unique productive TCRbeta sequences were defined by CDR3 nucleotide sequence where primers matched, and otherwise by CDR3 amino acid sequence together with Vbeta and Jbeta genes. As a correction for sorting error, sequences shared between sorted populations at a frequency ratio of 2:1 or less were discarded, and the remaining shared sequences were assigned to the higher population. A sequence counted as donor-reactive if, in CFSE-low cells, the sequence had a frequency of at least 0.01% and was expanded at least 5-fold compared with unstimulated cells. Jensen-Shannon divergence calculated on the top 100 TCRbeta sequences ranked by frequency was used to measure repertoire divergence. For any sample with multiple sequencing runs, sorting error was corrected in each run separately before the runs were pooled. Not all clones reach the TCRdb copy of this immuneACCESS table, which keeps in-frame sequences only. Checked studies attribute under half of the gap to unresolved V genes and leave the rest unexplained. The DNA gave D and trimming, while V, J and clone size come from that table. The sample table gives over 14,000 clones. The top ten constitute about 4% of the sample.

The transplants used related donors with nonmyeloablative bone marrow transplantation, and mixed chimerism in the human trials was transient. Unstimulated Tregs (CD4+CD25+CD127-), CD4+ non-Tregs (CD4+CD25-), CD4 and CD8 cells were FACS-sorted from thawed PBMCs. The patients were a handful of recipients of combined kidney and bone marrow transplants from the ITN036ST trial, and samples were available only for these trial subjects. Healthy control blood was processed by Ficoll density gradient to PBMCs and cryopreserved; patient PBMCs were collected before and after transplant. The CDR3 has 13 amino acids, counting the end cysteine and phenylalanine. The DNA has 30 bases, all within the CDR3, and is read from base 1. CDR1 and CDR2, looked up from the germline V gene, are SGHTA and FQGNSA. V and J lose 1 base and 6 bases, and a span of 9 bases separates them. Results and caveats for the whole study, not just this receptor: The most biologically relevant and donor-specific TCRbeta repertoire appeared to be identified by expanding Tregs with activated donor B cells. Because the PCR primers were changed over time for some patients, nucleotide-level comparison could not be performed across the samples from those patients. Because the study included only a small number of patients, the results must be confirmed in larger populations and under other immunosuppression protocols. In tolerant patients, donor-specific Tregs expanded more than Tregs overall, which suggests antigen-driven rather than nonspecific expansion. Biological reproducibility was not directly addressed, though technical replication error appeared minimal.

Rearrangement joined TRBV7-2 to TRBJ2-5, with a weak D call of TRBD2 (5 bases match). This TCR was recovered from a human patient who received a combined kidney and bone marrow transplant. Once a transplant has taken place, some T cells may be donor derived. Sequences were derived from CD4+ T cells from blood (PBMCs), sampled 12 months after the transplant. The CDR3 loop reads CASSLGGLKTQYF. The CDR3 bases that were read are TGTGCCAGCAGCTTAGGCGGGTTGAAGACC. With the rest looked up from the reference TRBV7-2 and TRBJ2-5 genes rather than sequenced, the full variable domain is GAGVSQSPSNKVTEKGKDVELRCDPISGHTALYWYRQSLGQGLEFLIYFQGNSAPDKSGLPSDRFSAERTGGSVSTLTIQRTQQEDSAVYLCASSLGGLKTQYFGPGTRLLVL.